The text below deals with one T cell receptor (beta chain). Its antigen is as yet unknown. Trimming removed 0 bases at V and 0 bases at J, with 6 bases between. Germline assignment: CDR1 SGHTA and CDR2 FQGNSA. The CDR3 has 14 residues. This specimen belongs to a study of T-cell reconstitution after alpha-beta-depleted transplantation in children. Study-level findings and limits: Surviving recipient T cells and intrathymic progenitors accounted for some patients' high TCRbeta diversity at day 60. At one year after transplant, newly produced T cells mostly accounted for T-cell counts and diversity. In patients about two months after transplant, alpha-beta T cells reportedly arose from several hundred expanded graft clones.

The library targeted TCRbeta and was prepared with unique molecular identifiers. In TCRdb, the PCR reads were re-called with MiXCR into one record per CDR3 protein. This sample has 200,000 to 300,000 distinct CDR3 sequences, with around 25% found just once. The TCR comes from a female patient aged 2-9 years who had a stem cell transplant for congenital amegakaryocytic thrombocytopenia, so the T cells may come from the graft donor. The rearrangement uses TRBV7-2 and TRBJ2-7; D not resolved. This material consisted of PBMCs, mostly from graft donor cells, taken 360 days after TCRalphabeta/CD19-depleted stem cell transplant. The DNA for the CDR3 is TGTGCCAGCAGCTTAGCGGTTAGCTCCTACGAGCAGTACTTC. It codes for CASSLAVSSYEQYF. Full variable domain (remainder filled in from reference TRBV7-2 and TRBJ2-7): GAGVSQSPSNKVTEKGKDVELRCDPISGHTALYWYRQSLGQGLEFLIYFQGNSAPDKSGLPSDRFSAERTGGSVSTLTIQRTQQEDSAVYLCASSLAVSSYEQYFGPGTRLTVT.